A single sample gave rise to the 17 T cell receptor beta chains below, sequenced in a study of blood T cell repertoires in COVID-19 (dated by TCRdb to about 2020). Libraries were built with the immunoSEQ multiplex PCR assay. Imported from immuneACCESS, the table was reduced by TCRdb to in-frame sequences with V and J called. These copies leave out some clones; in studies compared against another copy, an unresolved V gene accounts for under half, and the cause of the remainder is not known. The sample table holds roughly 500,000 clones, of which about 88% were seen once. The top ten constitute 0.75% to 0.9% of the sample. The sample comprised peripheral blood. These receptors came from a man in his late teens or twenties with COVID-19, enrolled during active disease.

The rearrangement links TRBV4-1 to TRBJ2-7; D uncertain. The V end was cut by 3 bases, the J end by 5 bases, with 17 bases between. The length of the CDR3 is 15 residues. The germline V gene has CDR1 MGHRA and CDR2 YSYEKL. For the CDR3, the DNA is TGCGCCAGCAGCCACCTTCCTCCAGGTTTCCACGAGCAGTACTTC. Translating it yields CASSHLPPGFHEQYF.

The chain joins TRBV20-1 to TRBJ1-5; tentatively, D is TRBD1 (5 bases). V lost 3 bases and J 1 base, leaving 13 bases between the germline ends. The CDR3 is made up of 15 amino acids. Germline CDR1 DFQATT, CDR2 SNEGSKA (reference sequence). In DNA form, the CDR3 reads TGCAGTGCTAGTGTGGGGCCAGGGAGCAATCAGCCCCAGCATTTT. Translating it yields CSASVGPGSNQPQHF.

The V gene is TRBV13, the J gene TRBJ2-7, with TRBD1 matching over 8 bases. V lost 0 bases, J lost 6 bases, and 10 bases stayed unmatched. The CDR3 is 16 amino acids. Germline assignment: CDR1 PRHDT and CDR2 FYEKMQ (reference sequence). The CDR3 protein is CASSLGLRGRDGEQYF. The CDR3, as DNA: TGTGCCAGCAGCTTAGGCCTCAGGGGGCGCGACGGCGAGCAGTACTTC.

The chain is built from TRBV5-4 and TRBJ2-5, with D possibly being TRBD1 (5 bases). The germline V and J ends were trimmed by 0 bases and 5 bases, with 11 bases remaining between them. CDR3 length equals 14 residues. The germline V gene has CDR1 SGHNT and CDR2 YYREEE (reference sequence). CDR3 sequence: CASSLGRESETQYF. The CDR3 coding sequence is TGTGCCAGCAGCTTGGGCAGGGAAAGCGAGACCCAGTACTTC. Full variable domain (outside the CDR3, taken from reference TRBV5-4 and TRBJ2-5): ETGVTQSPTHLIKTRGQQVTLRCSSQSGHNTVSWYQQALGQGPQFIFQYYREEENGRGNFPPRFSGLQFPNYSSELNVNALELDDSALYLCASSLGRESETQYFGPGTRLLVL.

The rearrangement links TRBV6-2 or TRBV6-3 to TRBJ2-7, with 8 bases matching TRBD1. CDR1 MNHEY and CDR2 SVGEGT come from the germline V gene. The CDR3 runs to 15 residues. Losses at the gene ends were 6 bases for V and 2 bases for J; bases not matched to a gene: 9. The CDR3 loop is CASSNPGGRTYEQYF. CDR3 in DNA: TGTGCCAGCAGCAACCCAGGGGGCAGGACCTACGAGCAGTACTTC.

The chain couples TRBV30 to TRBJ2-5; 11 nucleotides match TRBD2. The CDR3 length is 14 residues. The V and J ends lost 0 bases and 10 bases, in that order; junction bases with no gene match: 7. From germline, CDR1 is GTSNPN and CDR2 SVGIG (reference sequence). The CDR3: CAWSVSTSGTGQYF. CDR3 nucleotides: TGTGCCTGGAGTGTGTCGACTAGCGGGACGGGCCAGTACTTC.

The chain combines TRBV12-3 or TRBV12-4 with TRBJ2-7; perhaps TRBD1 as D (6 bases). This CDR3 contains 13 residues. With 6 bases removed from V and 6 bases from J, the gap between germline ends came to 15 bases. CDR3 sequence: CASSEQQGGEQYF. The DNA of the CDR3 is TGTGCCAGCAGCGAACAACAGGGTGGCGAGCAGTACTTC.

The CDR3 loop reads CASSHEPGEETQYF. CDR3 in DNA: TGTGCCAGCAGTCACGAACCAGGGGAAGAGACCCAGTACTTC. The rearrangement uses TRBV5-4 and TRBJ2-5; D is possibly TRBD1 (6 bases). Trimming took off 5 bases at V and 3 bases at J, with 14 bases between the two ends. Germline CDR1 and CDR2: SGHNT and YYREEE (reference sequence). CDR3 length equals 14 residues.

This chain connects TRBV7-2 to TRBJ2-7; TRBD1 agrees at 11 bases. The germline CDR1 and CDR2 sequences are SGHTA and FQGNSA. The CDR3 consists of 16 residues. With 4 bases clipped from V and 6 bases from J, the junction kept 11 bases outside the gene matches. CDR3 protein: CASSSWTGGAIGEQYF. CDR3 coding DNA: TGTGCCAGCAGCTCTTGGACAGGGGGCGCGATAGGCGAGCAGTACTTC.

This clone has a handful of counts. The chain joins TRBV4-1 to TRBJ1-6, with TRBD1 identical over 9 bases. Unmatched junction bases numbered 9, after V lost 2 bases and J lost 7 bases. Germline V gene data show CDR1 as MGHRA and CDR2 as YSYEKL. The CDR3 is 17 residues long. DNA of the CDR3: TGCGCCAGCAGCCAACTACAAGGGGGGACAGGGAATTCACCCCTCCACTTT. Translating gives CASSQLQGGTGNSPLHF.

The chain carries TRBV3-1 (or the pseudogene TRBV3-2) and TRBJ2-7; 7 nucleotides match TRBD1. After removal of 5 bases from V and 3 bases from J, the junction contained 7 bases not matched to a gene. There are 14 residues in the CDR3. The germline V gene encodes CDR1 LGHDT and CDR2 YNNKEL (reference sequence). CDR3 sequence reads: CASSEGQLLYEQYF. The DNA of the CDR3 is TGTGCCAGCAGCGAGGGACAGCTTCTCTACGAGCAGTACTTC.

CDR3 in DNA: TGTGCCAGCAGCTTGCGGGAGGCCATGAACACTGAAGCTTTCTTT. Its protein is CASSLREAMNTEAFF. The V gene is TRBV5-4, the J gene TRBJ1-1; D is unresolved. Germline CDR1 reads SGHNT; CDR2 reads YYREEE (reference sequence). CDR3 length equals 15 residues. Trimming took 1 base from V and 0 from J, leaving 10 bases between them.

This clone was seen at least ten times. This chain links TRBV19 with TRBJ1-5; 10 nucleotides agree with TRBD1. The junction had 5 bases not matched to a gene; V was cut back by 4 bases and J by 5 bases. The CDR3 sequence is 15 residues long. Germline V gene sequence: CDR1 LNHDA, CDR2 SQIVND (reference sequence). CDR3 region: CASSSGQGGDQPQHF. CDR3 bases: TGTGCCAGTAGTAGTGGACAGGGGGGGGATCAGCCCCAGCATTTT.

The sample holds a few counts of this clone. The chain carries TRBV7-9 and TRBJ2-7; maybe TRBD1 (6 bases). The CDR3 has 15 residues. Between the trimmed V and J ends, which lost 5 bases and 3 bases, there was a span of 17 bases. Germline V gives CDR1 SEHNR, CDR2 FQNEAQ (reference sequence). Written as DNA, the CDR3 is TGTGCCAGCAGCGCCGCCATACAGGGTGTCTACGAGCAGTACTTC. Translating it yields CASSAAIQGVYEQYF.

As for this clone: Within the sample, other DNA sequences also encode this same CDR3. The genes are TRBV19 and TRBJ1-3; tentative D call: TRBD1 (6 bases). The CDR3 runs to 16 residues. Germline V gene lookup returns CDR1 LNHDA and CDR2 SQIVND (reference sequence). V lost 1 base and J 3 bases, leaving 13 bases between the germline ends. In nucleotides, the CDR3 is TGTGCCAGTAGTATAGGTGGCAGGGGATTTGGAAACACCATATATTTT. It is translated as CASSIGGRGFGNTIYF.

This sequence joins TRBV4-1 and TRBJ2-6; the match to TRBD1 covers 8 bases. V was pared by 1 base and J by 2 bases, with 7 bases of the junction left unmatched. The CDR3 totals 18 residues. Germline values: CDR1 MGHRA, CDR2 YSYEKL. DNA for the CDR3: TGCGCCAGCAGCCAAGCTCCCCAGGGGGCGACTGGGGCCAACGTCCTGACTTTC. Translated, it gives CASSQAPQGATGANVLTF.

The chain carries TRBV29-1 and TRBJ1-1; D unclear. The CDR3 covers 13 residues. V gave up 2 bases and J gave up 3 bases, with 10 bases separating them. Germline V gives CDR1 SQVTM, CDR2 ANQGSEA. This chain's CDR3 is CSVEPRAYTEAFF. In nucleotides, the CDR3 is TGCAGCGTTGAACCGAGGGCGTACACTGAAGCTTTCTTT.